This TCR beta chain was sequenced for a study of CD8 T cells in ankylosing spondylitis. TCR beta libraries were made by quantitative 5'-RACE with molecular barcodes. TCRdb ran MiXCR on the 5' RACE reads and lists one entry per CDR3 protein. The sample gives roughly 120,000 distinct CDR3 sequences, around 15% of which show up once; 2.5% to 3.5% is in the top ten. For this clonotype: Its antigen is unknown.

The study, taken as a whole, reports: The authors reported significant enrichment of disease-linked clones in matched ankylosing spondylitis synovial fluid. CD8+ disease-linked clones were present at relatively low frequencies in blood. Before this, some motif variants had been reported in reactive arthritis synovial fluid and blood.

Trimming took off 2 bases at V and 0 bases at J, with 11 bases between the two ends. The CDR3 is 15 residues long. Germline V gene data show CDR1 as MNHNS and CDR2 as SASEGT. This chain links TRBV6-1 with TRBJ2-7; D is perhaps TRBD1 (6 bases). The sequenced sample was blood, either unsorted or a sorted T cell fraction (not recorded which). The clonotype originates from a female donor with ankylosing spondylitis or in good health (not recorded which). CDR3: CASSEKETGSYEQYF. The CDR3 region has the DNA TGTGCCAGCAGTGAAAAAGAGACAGGCTCCTACGAGCAGTACTTC.